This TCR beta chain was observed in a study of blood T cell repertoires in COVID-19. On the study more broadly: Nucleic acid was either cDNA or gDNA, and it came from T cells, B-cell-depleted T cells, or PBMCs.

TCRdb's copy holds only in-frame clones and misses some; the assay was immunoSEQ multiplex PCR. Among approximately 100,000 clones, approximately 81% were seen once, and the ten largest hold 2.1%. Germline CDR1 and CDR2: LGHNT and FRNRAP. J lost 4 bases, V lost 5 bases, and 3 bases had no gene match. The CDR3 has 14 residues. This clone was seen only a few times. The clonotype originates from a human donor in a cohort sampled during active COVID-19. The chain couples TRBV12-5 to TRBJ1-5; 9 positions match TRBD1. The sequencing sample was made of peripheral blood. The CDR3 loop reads CASGPGQGNQPQHF. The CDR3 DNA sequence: TGTGCTAGTGGTCCCGGACAGGGGAATCAGCCCCAGCATTTT. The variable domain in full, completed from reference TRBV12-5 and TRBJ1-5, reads DARVTQTPRHKVTEMGQEVTMRCQPILGHNTVFWYRQTMMQGLELLAYFRNRAPLDDSGMPKDRFSAEMPDATLATLKIQPSEPRDSAVYFCASGPGQGNQPQHFGDGTRLSIL.